This is a list of T cell receptor beta chains from one sample in a study of OX40 agonist ivuxolimab in advanced cancers. Repertoires were generated with immunoSEQ multiplex PCR, while TCRdb's copy carries only in-frame clones and drops some. The sample yields about 110,000 clones, approximately 90% seen once. The sequencing used CD4+ or CD8+ T cells sorted from blood, collected in a trial of the OX40 agonist ivuxolimab. The receptors here all came from an adult with an advanced solid tumor such as melanoma, head and neck, liver or kidney cancer. The CDR3 runs from the conserved cysteine through the conserved F or W. D genes are given only for firm matches. Size is omitted from some rows. Given values are once, few, many or a class for expanded clones.

TRBV30,TRBJ2-6,.,.,TGTGCCTGGAGTGTACTAACAGCTGGGGCCAACGTCCTGACTTTC,CAWSVLTAGANVLTF
TRBV6-6,TRBJ2-7,.,.,TGTGCCAGCAGCCGGGGATTATTCTACGAGCAGTACTTC,CASSRGLFYEQYF
TRBV29-1,TRBJ2-5,TRBD2,.,TGCAGCGTTGGCGGGAGGGTACAAGAGACCCAGTACTTC,CSVGGRVQETQYF
TRBV7-3,TRBJ2-2,TRBD2,.,TGTGCCAGCAGTCCCGCGGGGGGCAGCACCGGGGAGCTGTTTTTT,CASSPAGGSTGELFF
TRBV6-1,TRBJ2-3,.,.,TGTGCCAGTACTCCCGGGACCAACTCGGTCACGCAGTATTTT,CASTPGTNSVTQYF
TRBV28,TRBJ1-5,.,.,TGTGCCAGCAGTTTAATCCATCAGCCCCAGCATTTT,CASSLIHQPQHF
TRBV11-2,TRBJ1-5,.,.,TGTGCCAGCAGCTTAGGACTTCGGGAGCCCCAGCATTTT,CASSLGLREPQHF
TRBV12-5,TRBJ2-3,.,.,TGTGCTAGTGGTTTGCTTAATACAGATACGCAGTATTTT,CASGLLNTDTQYF
TRBV6-5,TRBJ2-3,.,.,TGTGCCAGCAGTTACTCGAAAGGGTACACAGATACGCAGTATTTT,CASSYSKGYTDTQYF
TRBV7-9,TRBJ1-4,.,.,TGTGCCAGCAGCCCACAGGGAAGAAATGAAAAACTGTTTTTT,CASSPQGRNEKLFF
TRBV19,TRBJ2-2,.,.,TGTGCCAGTAGGGGGCTCCACGCGAACACCGGGGAGCTGTTTTTT,CASRGLHANTGELFF
TRBV27,TRBJ1-3,TRBD1,.,TGTGCCAGCAGTACCTACGGGACAGGGCTGTCGCGGAACACCATATATTTT,CASSTYGTGLSRNTIYF
TRBV6-5,TRBJ1-2,.,.,TGTGCCAGCAGTGAAGTGGAAGGTGGCTACACCTTC,CASSEVEGGYTF
TRBV7-2,TRBJ2-1,TRBD2,.,TGTGCCAGCAGCCCGGGGGGAGGGCGGTACAATGAGCAGTTCTTC,CASSPGGGRYNEQFF
TRBV27,TRBJ2-2,TRBD1,.,TGTGCCAGCAGCCTACCCGGGACAGGGGGCACCGGGGAGCTGTTTTTT,CASSLPGTGGTGELFF
TRBV28,TRBJ1-1,.,.,TGTGCCAGCAAGCCCGGGGGGGATGTGGAAGCTTTCTTT,CASKPGGDVEAFF
TRBV9,TRBJ1-2,TRBD1,.,TGTGCCAGCAGCTCCCGGACAGGGAGCTATGGCTACACCTTC,CASSSRTGSYGYTF
TRBV7-3,TRBJ2-3,.,.,TGTGCCAGCAGCTCGAACCCGGGGACCGCAGATACGCAGTATTTT,CASSSNPGTADTQYF
TRBV7-9,TRBJ2-3,TRBD1,.,TGTGCCAGCAGCCCTCGGTGGGACAGGGGGCATAGAGATACGCAGTATTTT,CASSPRWDRGHRDTQYF
TRBV19,TRBJ1-1,.,.,TGTGCCAGTTCGGCACAGGGTTGGCGGACTGAAGCTTTCTTT,CASSAQGWRTEAFF
TRBV5-1,TRBJ2-1,TRBD2,.,TGCGCCAGCAGCCAACGACTAGCGGGAGTTTTCCGGGGCAATGAGCAGTTCTTC,CASSQRLAGVFRGNEQFF
TRBV6-5,TRBJ2-7,.,once,TGTGCCAGCAGTGTCTCTGACAGTTCCTACGAGCAGTACTTC,CASSVSDSSYEQYF
TRBV4-2,TRBJ2-7,.,.,TGTGCCAGCAGCTCGCCCGACAGGTCTCGGGTCTACGAGCAGTACTTC,CASSSPDRSRVYEQYF
TRBV18,TRBJ2-1,.,.,TGTGCCAGCTCACCACCCGAGAGGTACGAGCAGTTCTTC,CASSPPERYEQFF
TRBV4-3,TRBJ2-4,.,.,TGCGCCAGCAGGCCCCAGTTGTCGGGGGTGTATAACATTCAGTACTTC,CASRPQLSGVYNIQYF
TRBV12-5,TRBJ2-2,.,.,TGTGCTAGTGGTTTGGTACCTTGGAAAGGACAACTGAACACCGGGGAGCTGTTTTTT,CASGLVPWKGQLNTGELFF
TRBV7-9,TRBJ1-2,.,.,TGTGCCAGCAGCCAAATACTTGGGACTGGCTACACCTTC,CASSQILGTGYTF
TRBV10-2,TRBJ1-2,.,.,TGCGCCAGCAGTGACGCGGGAGGGGAGGACTATGGCTACACCTTC,CASSDAGGEDYGYTF
TRBV29-1,TRBJ2-2,.,.,TGCAGCGTAAGGGACACCGGGGAGCTGTTTTTT,CSVRDTGELFF
TRBV6-1,TRBJ2-5,.,.,TGTGCCAGCAGTACTTTAGACGGGTACCAAGAGACCCAGTACTTC,CASSTLDGYQETQYF
TRBV5-4,TRBJ1-4,.,.,TGTGCCAGCAGCCCTTATTTTAACAGCGAAAAACTGTTTTTT,CASSPYFNSEKLFF
TRBV2,TRBJ2-7,.,few,TGTGCCAGCAGTGTATACGGCTACGAGCAGTACTTC,CASSVYGYEQYF
TRBV5-5,TRBJ1-6,TRBD1,.,TGTGCCAGCACCCTCAGGGGGGGCTCCTATAATTCACCCCTCCACTTT,CASTLRGGSYNSPLHF
TRBV7-8,TRBJ1-5,.,.,TGTGCCAGCAGTAGGTTGACCGGGCAGCAGCCCCAGCATTTT,CASSRLTGQQPQHF
TRBV4-3,TRBJ2-2,TRBD2,.,TGCGCCAGCAGCCAAGATCCCTCGACTAGCTTAGCCGGGGAGCTGTTTTTT,CASSQDPSTSLAGELFF
TRBV11-3,TRBJ2-5,.,.,TGTGCCAGCAGCTGGGACGGAGGCCAAGAGACCCAGTACTTC,CASSWDGGQETQYF
TRBV7-2,TRBJ1-4,.,.,TGTGCCAGCAGCTTAGAAGTTACAGGCTCCACTAATGAAAAACTGTTTTTT,CASSLEVTGSTNEKLFF
TRBV19,TRBJ1-2,TRBD1,once,TGTGCCAGTAACCCACTTGCGACAGGGTATGGCTACACCTTC,CASNPLATGYGYTF
TRBV28,TRBJ1-2,TRBD1,.,TGTGCCAGCAGCCTGACAGGGACTGGCTACACCTTC,CASSLTGTGYTF
TRBV30,TRBJ2-6,TRBD2,.,TGTGCCTGGAGTGTACGAGGGGGAGCGGGGGCCAACGTCCCGACTTTC,CAWSVRGGAGANVPTF
TRBV9,TRBJ2-4,.,.,TGTGCCAGCAGCGTAGGTCCAGGGGCGGCCAAAAACATTCAGTACTTC,CASSVGPGAAKNIQYF
TRBV18,TRBJ1-5,TRBD1,.,TGTGCCAGCTCACCAGGAGAGGGGGCGAGTGGCAATCAGCCCCAGCATTTT,CASSPGEGASGNQPQHF
TRBV5-6,TRBJ2-2,TRBD1,.,TGTGCCAGCAGCGAGGGGGCTAGCCCTAGCGGGGAGCTGTTTTTT,CASSEGASPSGELFF
TRBV5-1,TRBJ2-2,.,.,TGCGCCAGCAGCTTGGAACAGCTAACCGGGGAGCTGTTTTTT,CASSLEQLTGELFF
TRBV20-1,TRBJ2-4,.,.,TGCAGTGCTGATAGGGCAAACATTCAGTACTTC,CSADRANIQYF
TRBV7-9,TRBJ2-3,TRBD2,.,TGTGCCAGCAGCTACGGACTAGCGGGAGGGGCGCCAGATACGCAGTATTTT,CASSYGLAGGAPDTQYF
TRBV5-1,TRBJ1-1,.,.,TGCGCCAGCAGCTTGGTGGGCGAGGGGAGCACTGAAGCTTTCTTT,CASSLVGEGSTEAFF
TRBV4-3,TRBJ1-2,TRBD1,.,TGCGCCAGCAGCCAAGATCAACAGGGGGCCCCCCGCTACACCTTC,CASSQDQQGAPRYTF
TRBV7-9,TRBJ1-1,.,.,TGTGCCAGCAGCTTGACCAGGGAAACTGAAGCTTTCTTT,CASSLTRETEAFF
TRBV6-1,TRBJ1-6,.,.,TGTGCCAGCAGGGACAGCCCGCATTCACCCCTCCACTTT,CASRDSPHSPLHF
TRBV10-3,TRBJ2-3,.,.,TGTGCCATCAGTGGGAGGGGCGGGGTCGCAGATACGCAGTATTTT,CAISGRGGVADTQYF
TRBV4-2,TRBJ2-2,.,.,TGTGCCAGCAGCCTTGGGGCCGGGGGCACCGGGGAGCTGTTTTTT,CASSLGAGGTGELFF
TRBV19,TRBJ2-7,TRBD2,.,TGTGCCAGTAGTAAACGACTAGCGGGGGCCTACGAGCAGTACTTC,CASSKRLAGAYEQYF